This TCR beta chain was recorded in a study of OX40 agonist ivuxolimab in advanced cancers. Study-level background: Prior anti-PD-1, anti-PD-L1 or anti-CTLA-4 therapy did not bar entry, and roughly 40% had some. Two patients with cutaneous melanoma and one with hepatocellular carcinoma, three in total, showed partial responses. Study-wide results and limits: Relative to CD4+, CD8+ T cells held more expanded clones on average. Partial responders at 0.1-3.0 mg/kg had among the lowest clonal expansion.

The ends were cut back, 1 base at V and 0 bases at J, with 4 bases in the middle. The CDR3 has 13 amino acids. The germline gives CDR1 GTSNPN, CDR2 SVGIG (reference sequence). Assay used: immunoSEQ multiplex PCR; TCRdb lists only in-frame clones, some missing. The top ten clones hold roughly 0.94% of a sample with 70,000 or so clones, around 89% of them seen once. In regard to this clone: Its antigen is undetermined.

Sample: CD4+ or CD8+ T cells sorted from blood, taken in a trial of the OX40 agonist ivuxolimab. This sequence joins TRBV30 and TRBJ1-5; D remains unclear. The TCR comes from an adult with an advanced solid tumor such as melanoma, head and neck, liver or kidney cancer. DNA of the CDR3: TGTGCCTGGAGTGAGGTTAGCAATCAGCCCCAGCATTTT. It is translated as CAWSEVSNQPQHF.